Listed here are 5 T cell receptor beta chains from one sample, sequenced in a study of CXCR3-negative and CXCR3-positive naive CD8 T cells. 5' RACE with UMI labels generated the TRB cDNA libraries. Reanalyzing the 5' RACE reads, TCRdb keeps one entry per CDR3 protein, without DNA. This repertoire includes roughly 40,000 distinct CDR3 sequences. Source material: naive CXCR3- CD8+ T cells from blood. Subset here: CD45RO-CCR7+CD27+CD95- naive CD8+ T cells lacking CXCR3 (TNR3-). These receptors came from a human donor in good health. Some clones in this sample may be carry-over from other donors' samples.

The gene calls are TRBV6-5 and TRBJ2-3. Germline lookup yields CDR1 MNHEY and CDR2 SVGAGI. This CDR3 has 11 amino acids. This CDR3 is CASSATDTQYF.

The chain is built from TRBV2 and TRBJ2-7; TCRdb proposes TRBD1, but this gene call is untestable without DNA. The germline CDR1 and CDR2 sequences are SNHLY and FYNNEI. The CDR3 covers 15 residues. This CDR3 reads CASRSETGISYEQYF.

The chain combines TRBV6-5 with TRBJ1-2; TCRdb indicates TRBD1, and absent DNA this call remains unverified. This CDR3 comprises 14 residues. Germline V gene sequence: CDR1 MNHEY, CDR2 SVGAGI. CDR3 region: CASTTSPGGYGYTF.

The CDR3 reads CSGTGSEAEQFF. This chain uses TRBV29-1 with TRBJ2-1; TCRdb lists TRBD2, though no DNA is available to test this call. The germline gives CDR1 SQVTM, CDR2 ANQGSEA. The CDR3 runs 12 residues.

The V and J genes are TRBV4-2 and TRBJ2-7; TCRdb selects TRBD1, and the lack of DNA leaves this call unchecked. Germline V gene sequence: CDR1 LGHNA, CDR2 YNFKEQ. This CDR3 comprises 16 residues. CDR3 region: CASSQGRGAIGYEQYF.